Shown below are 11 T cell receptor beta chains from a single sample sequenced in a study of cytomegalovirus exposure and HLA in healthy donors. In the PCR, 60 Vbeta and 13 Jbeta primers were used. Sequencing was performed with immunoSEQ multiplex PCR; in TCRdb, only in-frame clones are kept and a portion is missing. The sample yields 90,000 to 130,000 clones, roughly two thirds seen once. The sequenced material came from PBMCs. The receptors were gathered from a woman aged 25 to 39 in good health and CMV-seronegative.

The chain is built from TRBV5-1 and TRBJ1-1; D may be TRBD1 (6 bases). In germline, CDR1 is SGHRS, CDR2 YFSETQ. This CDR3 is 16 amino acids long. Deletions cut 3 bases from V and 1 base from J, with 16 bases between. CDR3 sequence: CASSWGGGGANTEAFF. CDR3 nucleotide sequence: TGCGCCAGCAGCTGGGGTGGGGGGGGCGCGAACACTGAAGCTTTCTTT.

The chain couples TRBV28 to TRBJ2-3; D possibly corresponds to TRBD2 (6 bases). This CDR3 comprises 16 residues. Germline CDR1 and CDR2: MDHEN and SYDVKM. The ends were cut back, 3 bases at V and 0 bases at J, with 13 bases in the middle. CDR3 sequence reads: CASSLAGSPSTDTQYF. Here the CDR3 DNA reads TGTGCCAGCAGTTTGGCCGGGAGTCCTAGCACAGATACGCAGTATTTT.

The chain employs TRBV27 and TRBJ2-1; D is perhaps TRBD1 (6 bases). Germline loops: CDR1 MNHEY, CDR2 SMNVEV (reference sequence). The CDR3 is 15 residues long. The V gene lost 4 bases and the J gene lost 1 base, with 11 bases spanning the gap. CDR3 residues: CASSSPGVSYNEQFF. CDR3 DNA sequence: TGTGCCAGCAGTTCGCCAGGGGTGTCCTACAATGAGCAGTTCTTC.

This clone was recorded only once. CDR3: CASSFRDRSSYEQYF. The DNA of the CDR3 is TGTGCCAGCAGTTTCAGGGACAGGAGCTCCTACGAGCAGTACTTC. The chain recombines TRBV6-1 with TRBJ2-7; 8 bases map to TRBD1. Germline V lookup: CDR1 MNHNS, CDR2 SASEGT. The CDR3 extends over 15 amino acids. Unmatched junction bases numbered 6, after V lost 5 bases and J lost 0 bases.

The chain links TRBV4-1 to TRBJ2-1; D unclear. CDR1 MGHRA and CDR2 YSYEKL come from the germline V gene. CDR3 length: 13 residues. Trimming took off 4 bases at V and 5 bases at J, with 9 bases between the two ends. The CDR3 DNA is TGCGCCAGCAGCCCTACTACCGACAATGAGCAGTTCTTC. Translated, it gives CASSPTTDNEQFF.

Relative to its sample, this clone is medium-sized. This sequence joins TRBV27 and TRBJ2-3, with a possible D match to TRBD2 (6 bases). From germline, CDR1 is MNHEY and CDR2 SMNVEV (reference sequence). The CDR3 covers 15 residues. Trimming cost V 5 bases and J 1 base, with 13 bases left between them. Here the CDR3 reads CASSHRLGRTDTQYF. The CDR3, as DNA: TGTGCCAGCAGTCACCGACTAGGCCGCACAGATACGCAGTATTTT.

CDR3 DNA sequence: TGTGCCAGCAGCTTTGGGGCTGGGAATGAAAAACTGTTTTTT. Translating it yields CASSFGAGNEKLFF. V and J are TRBV7-9 and TRBJ1-4, with D perhaps TRBD1 (5 bases). The CDR3 has 14 amino acids. V lost 3 bases, J lost 5 bases, and 10 bases lay in between. The germline V gene encodes CDR1 SEHNR and CDR2 FQNEAQ (reference sequence).

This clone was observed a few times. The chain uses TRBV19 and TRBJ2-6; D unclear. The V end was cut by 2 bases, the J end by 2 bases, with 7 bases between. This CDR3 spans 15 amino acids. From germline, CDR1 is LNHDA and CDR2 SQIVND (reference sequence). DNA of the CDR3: TGTGCCAGTAGTATAATCGGTGCTGGGGCCAACGTCCTGACTTTC. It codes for CASSIIGAGANVLTF.

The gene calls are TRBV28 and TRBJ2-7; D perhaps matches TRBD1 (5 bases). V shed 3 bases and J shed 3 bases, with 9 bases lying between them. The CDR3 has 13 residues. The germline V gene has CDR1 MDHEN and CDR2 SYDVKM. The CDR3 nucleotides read TGTGCCAGCAGTTTCCGGCAGGGCTACGAGCAGTACTTC. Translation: CASSFRQGYEQYF.

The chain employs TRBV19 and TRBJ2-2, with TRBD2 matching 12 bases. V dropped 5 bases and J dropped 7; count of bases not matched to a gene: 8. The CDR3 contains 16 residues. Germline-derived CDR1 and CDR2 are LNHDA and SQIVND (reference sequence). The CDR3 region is CASSSRLAGAVGELFF. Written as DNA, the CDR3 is TGTGCCAGTAGTTCAAGACTAGCGGGAGCCGTCGGGGAGCTGTTTTTT.

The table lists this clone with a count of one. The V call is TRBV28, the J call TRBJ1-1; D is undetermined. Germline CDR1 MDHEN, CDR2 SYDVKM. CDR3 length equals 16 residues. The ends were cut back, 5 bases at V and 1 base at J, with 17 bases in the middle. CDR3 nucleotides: TGTGCCAGCAGTCCACGTGGGAGGACGGGGAACACTGAAGCTTTCTTT. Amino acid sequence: CASSPRGRTGNTEAFF.